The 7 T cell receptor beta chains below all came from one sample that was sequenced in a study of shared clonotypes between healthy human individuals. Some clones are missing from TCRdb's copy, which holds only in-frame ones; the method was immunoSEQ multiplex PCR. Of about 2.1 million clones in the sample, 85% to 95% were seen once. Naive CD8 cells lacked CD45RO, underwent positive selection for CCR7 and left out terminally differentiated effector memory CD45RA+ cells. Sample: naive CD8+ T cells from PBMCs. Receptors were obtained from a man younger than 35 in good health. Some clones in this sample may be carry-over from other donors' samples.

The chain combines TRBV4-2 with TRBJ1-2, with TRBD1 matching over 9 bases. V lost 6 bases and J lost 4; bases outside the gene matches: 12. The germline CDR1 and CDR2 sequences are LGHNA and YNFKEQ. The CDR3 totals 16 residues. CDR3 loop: CASRPRDRAVGYGYTF. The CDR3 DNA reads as TGTGCCAGCAGACCCCGGGACAGGGCGGTTGGCTATGGCTACACCTTC.

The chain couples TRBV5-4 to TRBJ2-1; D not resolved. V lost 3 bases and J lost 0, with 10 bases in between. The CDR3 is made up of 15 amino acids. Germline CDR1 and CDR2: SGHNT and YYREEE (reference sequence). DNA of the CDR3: TGTGCCAGCAGCTCTTCTAGAAGCTCCTACAATGAGCAGTTCTTC. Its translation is CASSSSRSSYNEQFF.

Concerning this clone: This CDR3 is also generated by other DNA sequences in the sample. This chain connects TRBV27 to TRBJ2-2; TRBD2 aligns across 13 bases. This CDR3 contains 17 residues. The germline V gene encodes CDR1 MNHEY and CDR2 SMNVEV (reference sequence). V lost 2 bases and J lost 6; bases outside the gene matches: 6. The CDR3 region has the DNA TGTGCCAGCAGTTTACCTCGGACTAGCGGGAGTCCCGGGGAGCTGTTTTTT. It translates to CASSLPRTSGSPGELFF.

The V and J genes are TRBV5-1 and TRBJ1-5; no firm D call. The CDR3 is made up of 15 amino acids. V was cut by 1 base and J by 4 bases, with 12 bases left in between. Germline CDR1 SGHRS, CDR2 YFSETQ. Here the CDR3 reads CASSLYPTGNQPQHF. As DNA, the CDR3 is TGCGCCAGCAGCTTGTATCCGACGGGAAATCAGCCCCAGCATTTT.

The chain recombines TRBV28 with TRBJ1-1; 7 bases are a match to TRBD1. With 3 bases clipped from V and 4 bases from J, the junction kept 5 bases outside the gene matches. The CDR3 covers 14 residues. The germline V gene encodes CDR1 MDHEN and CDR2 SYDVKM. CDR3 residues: CASSFLGGPTEAFF. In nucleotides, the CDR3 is TGTGCCAGCAGTTTTTTAGGGGGCCCCACTGAAGCTTTCTTT.

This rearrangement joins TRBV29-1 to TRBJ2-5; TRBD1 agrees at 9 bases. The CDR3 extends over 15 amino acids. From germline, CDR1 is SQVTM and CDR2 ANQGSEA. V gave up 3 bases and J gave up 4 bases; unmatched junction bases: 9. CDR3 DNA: TGCAGCGTTGACCTTTGGGACAGGGAGGGAGAGACCCAGTACTTC. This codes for CSVDLWDREGETQYF.

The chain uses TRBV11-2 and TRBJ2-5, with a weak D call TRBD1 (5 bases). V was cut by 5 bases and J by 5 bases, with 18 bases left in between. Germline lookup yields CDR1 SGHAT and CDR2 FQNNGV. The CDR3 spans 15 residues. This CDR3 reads CASSPGNSLGETQYF. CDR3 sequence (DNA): TGTGCCAGCAGCCCAGGGAACAGCCTAGGGGAGACCCAGTACTTC.